The entry below describes one T cell receptor (beta chain). Its antigen remains unidentified. The entry originates in a study of T cell responses to AZD1222 COVID-19 vaccine. Findings and limits, study-wide: Regions 160-218 and 743-854 held dominance among vaccine-associated CD4 TCRs, which spanned spike. The study identified only six AZD1222 recipients as seropositive at baseline. The donor group comprised mostly white British people and more females; the analysis possibly underestimated clonal diversity.

Sequenced by immunoSEQ multiplex PCR; TCRdb stores in-frame clones only, minus some. The sample yields about 69,000 clones, 75% to 90% seen once. Whether given at about 4 or about 12 weeks, second doses were pooled. This specimen consisted of peripheral blood, obtained 28 days after the second AZD1222 dose. The clonotype originates from an adult who received the AZD1222 COVID-19 vaccine.

The CDR3 nucleotides read TGTGCCAGCAAAGAAGCACAGGGGGAGTCTGGGGCCAACGTCCTGACTTTC. This sequence encodes CASKEAQGESGANVLTF. The gene calls are TRBV6-1 and TRBJ2-6; TRBD1 aligns across 8 bases. The CDR3 contains 17 residues. CDR1 is MNHNS, CDR2 SASEGT, per germline. V lost 7 bases and J lost 1; bases outside the gene matches: 9.